This section outlines one TCR beta chain sequence together with its context. What it binds is not known. The data derive from a study of cytomegalovirus exposure and HLA in healthy donors. Notes on the study in general: According to a later analysis, most TCR beta chains associated with CMV appeared HLA-restricted. Common viral pathogens (according to a later analysis) appeared linked to several of the most significant clusters.

Primers for the PCR totalled 60 Vbeta and 13 Jbeta. Assay used: immunoSEQ multiplex PCR; TCRdb lists only in-frame clones, some missing. This table has about 120,000 clones, about four fifths appearing once. The CDR3 consists of 16 residues. V shed 4 bases and J shed 4 bases, with 17 bases lying between them. Looked up from germline, CDR1 is SGHNT and CDR2 is YYREEE (reference sequence). The chain has TRBV5-4 and TRBJ2-2; a possible D gene is TRBD1 (6 bases). The receptor's source is a man aged 18-30 years in good health and CMV-seronegative. The source material was PBMCs. The CDR3 coding sequence is TGTGCCAGCAGCGGCCGGGACACTAAGGGCACCGGGGAGCTGTTTTTT. As protein: CASSGRDTKGTGELFF.